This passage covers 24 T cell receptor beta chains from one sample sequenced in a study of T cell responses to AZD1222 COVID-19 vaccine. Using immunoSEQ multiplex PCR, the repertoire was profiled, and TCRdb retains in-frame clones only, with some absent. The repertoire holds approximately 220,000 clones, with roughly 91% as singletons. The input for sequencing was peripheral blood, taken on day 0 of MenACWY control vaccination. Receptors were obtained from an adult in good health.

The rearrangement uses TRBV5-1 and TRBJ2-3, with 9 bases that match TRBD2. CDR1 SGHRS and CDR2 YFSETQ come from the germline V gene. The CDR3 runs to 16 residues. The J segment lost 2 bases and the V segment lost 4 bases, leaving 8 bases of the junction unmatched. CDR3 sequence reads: CASSHGASGTTDTQYF. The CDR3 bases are TGCGCCAGCAGCCATGGGGCTAGCGGGACCACAGATACGCAGTATTTT.

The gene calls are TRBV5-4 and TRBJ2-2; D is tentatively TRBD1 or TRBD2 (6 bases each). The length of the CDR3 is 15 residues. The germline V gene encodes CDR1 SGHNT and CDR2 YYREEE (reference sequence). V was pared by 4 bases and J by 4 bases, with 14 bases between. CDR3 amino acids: CASSLVKGGTGELFF. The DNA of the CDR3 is TGTGCCAGCAGCCTGGTTAAGGGGGGCACCGGGGAGCTGTTTTTT.

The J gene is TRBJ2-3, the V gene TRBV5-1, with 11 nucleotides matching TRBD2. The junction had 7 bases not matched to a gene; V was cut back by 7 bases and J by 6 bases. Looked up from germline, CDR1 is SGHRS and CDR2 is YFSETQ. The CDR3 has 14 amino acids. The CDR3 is CASRLAGTRDTQYF. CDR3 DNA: TGCGCCAGCCGACTAGCGGGGACTCGGGATACGCAGTATTTT.

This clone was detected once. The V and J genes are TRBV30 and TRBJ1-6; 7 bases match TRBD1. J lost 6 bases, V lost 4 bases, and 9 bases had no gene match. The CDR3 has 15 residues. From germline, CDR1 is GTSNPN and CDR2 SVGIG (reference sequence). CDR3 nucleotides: TGTGCCTGGACCCGACAGGGTCTTTCTAATTCACCCCTCCACTTT. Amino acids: CAWTRQGLSNSPLHF.

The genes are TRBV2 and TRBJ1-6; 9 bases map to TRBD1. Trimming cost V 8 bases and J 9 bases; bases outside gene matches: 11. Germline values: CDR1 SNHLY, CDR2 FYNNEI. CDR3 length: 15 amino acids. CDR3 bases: TGTGCCAGCGGACCCGGGACAGGGATCGTTTCACCCCTCCACTTT. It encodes CASGPGTGIVSPLHF.

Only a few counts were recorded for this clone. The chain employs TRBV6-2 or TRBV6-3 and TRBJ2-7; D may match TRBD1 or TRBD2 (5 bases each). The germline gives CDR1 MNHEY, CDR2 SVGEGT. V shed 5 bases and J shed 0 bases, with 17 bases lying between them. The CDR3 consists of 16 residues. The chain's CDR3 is CASSPSLRDGSYEQYF. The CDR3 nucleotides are TGTGCCAGCAGTCCCTCTCTTCGGGACGGCTCCTACGAGCAGTACTTC.

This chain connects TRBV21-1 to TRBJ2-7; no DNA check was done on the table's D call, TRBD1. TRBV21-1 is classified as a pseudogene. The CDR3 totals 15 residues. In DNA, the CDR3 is TGTGCCAGCAGGCCCGCCGGGACAGGGTTACGCGAGCAGTACTTC. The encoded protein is CASRPAGTGLREQYF.

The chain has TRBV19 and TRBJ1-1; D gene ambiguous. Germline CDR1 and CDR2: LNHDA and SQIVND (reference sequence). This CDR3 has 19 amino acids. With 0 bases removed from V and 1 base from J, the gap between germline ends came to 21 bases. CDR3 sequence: CASSIEMVGRLGRNTEAFF. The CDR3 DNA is TGTGCCAGTAGTATAGAAATGGTAGGGCGCCTAGGGAGGAACACTGAAGCTTTCTTT.

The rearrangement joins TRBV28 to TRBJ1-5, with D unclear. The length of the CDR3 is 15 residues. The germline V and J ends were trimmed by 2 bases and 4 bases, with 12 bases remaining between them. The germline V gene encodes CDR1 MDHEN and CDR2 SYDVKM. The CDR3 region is CASSLIVGVNQPQHF. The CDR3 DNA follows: TGTGCCAGCAGTTTAATAGTCGGGGTGAATCAGCCCCAGCATTTT.

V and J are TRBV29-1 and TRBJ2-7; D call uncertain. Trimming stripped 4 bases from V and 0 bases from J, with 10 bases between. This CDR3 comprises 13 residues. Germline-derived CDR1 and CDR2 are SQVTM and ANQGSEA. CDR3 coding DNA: TGCAGCGTTGTGGGCGGTTTCTCCTACGAGCAGTACTTC. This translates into CSVVGGFSYEQYF.

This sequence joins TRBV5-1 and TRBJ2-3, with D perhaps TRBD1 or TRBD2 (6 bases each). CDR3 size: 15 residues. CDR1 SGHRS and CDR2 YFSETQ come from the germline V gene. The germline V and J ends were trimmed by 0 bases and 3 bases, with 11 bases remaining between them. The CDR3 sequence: CASSLASGATDTQYF. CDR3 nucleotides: TGCGCCAGCAGCTTGGCGTCGGGGGCGACAGATACGCAGTATTTT.

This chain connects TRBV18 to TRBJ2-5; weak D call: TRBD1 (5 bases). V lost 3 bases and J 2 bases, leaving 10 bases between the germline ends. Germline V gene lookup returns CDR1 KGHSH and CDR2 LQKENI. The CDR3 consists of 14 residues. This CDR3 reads CASSPGTGQETQYF. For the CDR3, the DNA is TGTGCCAGCTCACCGGGTACAGGTCAAGAGACCCAGTACTTC.

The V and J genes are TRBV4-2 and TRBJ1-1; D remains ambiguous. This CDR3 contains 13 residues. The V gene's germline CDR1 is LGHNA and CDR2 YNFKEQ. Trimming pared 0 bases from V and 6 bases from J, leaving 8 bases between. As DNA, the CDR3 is TGTGCCAGCAGCCAAGATCGGATGGCTGAAGCTTTCTTT. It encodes CASSQDRMAEAFF.

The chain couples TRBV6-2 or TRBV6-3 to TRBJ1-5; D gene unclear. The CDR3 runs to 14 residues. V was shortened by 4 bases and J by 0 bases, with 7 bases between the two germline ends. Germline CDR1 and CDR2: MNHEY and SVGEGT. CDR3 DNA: TGTGCCAGCAGTTCGACAAATAGCAATCAGCCCCAGCATTTT. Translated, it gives CASSSTNSNQPQHF.

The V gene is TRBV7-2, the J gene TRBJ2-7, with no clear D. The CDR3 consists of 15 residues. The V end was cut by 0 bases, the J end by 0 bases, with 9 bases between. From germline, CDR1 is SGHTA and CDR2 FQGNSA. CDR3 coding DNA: TGTGCCAGCAGCTTAGCTGGCTCGCGCTCCTACGAGCAGTACTTC. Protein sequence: CASSLAGSRSYEQYF. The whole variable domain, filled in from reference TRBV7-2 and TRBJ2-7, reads GAGVSQSPSNKVTEKGKDVELRCDPISGHTALYWYRQSLGQGLEFLIYFQGNSAPDKSGLPSDRFSAERTGGSVSTLTIQRTQQEDSAVYLCASSLAGSRSYEQYFGPGTRLTVT.

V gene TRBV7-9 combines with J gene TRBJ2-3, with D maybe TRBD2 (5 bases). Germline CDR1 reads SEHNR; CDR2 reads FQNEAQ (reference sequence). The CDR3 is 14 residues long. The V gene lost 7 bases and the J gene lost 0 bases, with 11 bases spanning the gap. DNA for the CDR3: TGTGCCAGCACCAGACTACGGAGCACAGATACGCAGTATTTT. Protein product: CASTRLRSTDTQYF.

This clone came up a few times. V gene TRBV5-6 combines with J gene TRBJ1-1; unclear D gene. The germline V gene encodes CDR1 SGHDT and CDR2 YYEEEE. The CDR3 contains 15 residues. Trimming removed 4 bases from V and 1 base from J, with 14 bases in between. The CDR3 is CASSLGRVRNTEAFF. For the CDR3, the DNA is TGTGCCAGCAGCCTAGGGCGGGTACGGAACACTGAAGCTTTCTTT.

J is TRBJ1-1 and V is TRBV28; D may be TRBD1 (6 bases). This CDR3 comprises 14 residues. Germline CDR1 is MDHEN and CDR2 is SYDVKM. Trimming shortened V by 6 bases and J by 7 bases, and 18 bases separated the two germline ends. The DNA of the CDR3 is TGTGCCAGCAGCCAAGGGGGGGGCAGGGGTGAAGCTTTCTTT. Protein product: CASSQGGGRGEAFF.

The CDR3 bases are TGTGCCAGCAGTGACCCGGGGGGGGGCCCCTCTGGGGATACGCAGTATTTT. Translating gives CASSDPGGGPSGDTQYF. This chain joins TRBV25-1 and TRBJ2-3; TRBD2 aligns across 8 bases. Germline V lookup: CDR1 MGHDK, CDR2 SYGVNS. V trimming: 3 bases; J trimming: 6 bases; junction bases outside the gene matches: 14. There are 17 residues in the CDR3.

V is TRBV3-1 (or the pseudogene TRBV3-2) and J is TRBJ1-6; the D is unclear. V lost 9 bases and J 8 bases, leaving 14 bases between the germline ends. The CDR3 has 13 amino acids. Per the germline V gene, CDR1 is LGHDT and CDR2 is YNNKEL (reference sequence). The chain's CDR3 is CASRGVADSPLHF. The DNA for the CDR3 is TGTGCCAGTCGTGGGGTGGCGGATTCACCCCTCCACTTT.

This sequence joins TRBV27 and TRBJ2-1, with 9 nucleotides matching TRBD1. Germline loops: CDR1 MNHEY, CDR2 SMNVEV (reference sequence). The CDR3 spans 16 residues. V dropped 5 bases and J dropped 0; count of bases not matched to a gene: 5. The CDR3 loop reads CASSAGTGYSYNEQFF. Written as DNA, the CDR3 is TGTGCCAGCAGTGCCGGGACAGGGTACTCCTACAATGAGCAGTTCTTC.

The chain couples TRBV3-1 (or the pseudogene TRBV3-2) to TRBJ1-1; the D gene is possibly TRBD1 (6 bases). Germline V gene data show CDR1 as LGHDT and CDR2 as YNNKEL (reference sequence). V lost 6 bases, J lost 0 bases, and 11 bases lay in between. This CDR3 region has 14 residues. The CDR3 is CASRPTGLNTEAFF. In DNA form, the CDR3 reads TGTGCCAGCAGGCCAACAGGGCTGAACACTGAAGCTTTCTTT.

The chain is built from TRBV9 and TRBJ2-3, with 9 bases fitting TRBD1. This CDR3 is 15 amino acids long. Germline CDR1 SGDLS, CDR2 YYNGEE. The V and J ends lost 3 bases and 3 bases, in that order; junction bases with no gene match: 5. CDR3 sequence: CASSEGTGTTDTQYF. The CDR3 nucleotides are TGTGCCAGCAGCGAGGGGACAGGGACGACAGATACGCAGTATTTT.

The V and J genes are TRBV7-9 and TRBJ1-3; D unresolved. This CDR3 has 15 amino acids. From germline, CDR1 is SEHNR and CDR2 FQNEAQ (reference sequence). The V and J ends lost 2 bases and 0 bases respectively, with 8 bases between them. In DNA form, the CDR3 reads TGTGCCAGCAGCTTATCGGGTATCTCTGGAAACACCATATATTTT. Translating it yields CASSLSGISGNTIYF.